What follows are 19 T cell receptor beta chains derived from one specimen sequenced in a study of regulatory T cells in long-lasting Graves disease. Time point defined: newly diagnosed GD, antithyroid drugs for less than 3 months. Extracted RNA from PBMCs served as the source of the TCR library. Construction of TCR beta libraries relied on iRepertoire HTBI primers and on Arm-PCR targeting CDR3 regions. TCRdb reprocessed the multiplex PCR reads via MiXCR and lists one record per CDR3 protein. Of approximately 540,000 distinct CDR3 sequences in the sample, around 12% were seen once. These data also formed part of another study, on T cells in Graves' hyperthyroidism and ophthalmopathy.

Material: peripheral blood mononuclear cells (PBMCs), obtained at new diagnosis, from a patient treated with antithyroid drugs. The receptors here all came from a woman aged 25 to 39 with Graves disease.

This clonotype was seen only a few times. Its ends do not fully match the called genes, so a read error is possible. The chain joins TRBV24-1 to TRBJ2-1; D may match TRBD1 or TRBD2 (7 bases each). Germline CDR1 is KGHDR and CDR2 is SFDVKD. The CDR3 is made up of 16 amino acids. CDR3 sequence reads: CATTAPDREGYSEQFF. The CDR3 region has the DNA TGTGCCACCACCGCCCCCGACAGGGAGGGGTACAGTGAGCAGTTCTTC.

This clonotype was found many times. The genes are TRBV12-3 or TRBV12-4 and TRBJ1-1; no clear D gene. V was trimmed by 7 bases and J by 4 bases, leaving 22 bases between them. The CDR3 totals 16 residues. CDR3 DNA sequence: TGTGCCAGCACTCTTCTAGCCCACAGCACTGGCACTGAAGCTTTCTTT. Amino acids: CASTLLAHSTGTEAFF.

This clonotype was counted at least ten times. The CDR3 sequence: CASSQEVASAQHF. In DNA form, the CDR3 reads TGTGCCAGCAGCCAAGAGGTGGCATCGGCCCAGCATTTT. V gene TRBV3-1 combines with J gene TRBJ1-5; D is unresolved. Germline assignment: CDR1 LGHDT and CDR2 YNNKEL (reference sequence). V shed 0 bases and J shed 11 bases, with 11 bases lying between them. The CDR3 runs 13 residues.

This clonotype was recorded many times. The chain joins TRBV20-1 to TRBJ2-2, with D possibly TRBD2 on 7 matching bases. The CDR3 sequence is 14 residues long. Germline values: CDR1 DFQATT, CDR2 SNEGSKA (reference sequence). The ends were cut back, 5 bases at V and 1 base at J, with 11 bases in the middle. CDR3 region: CSAQGRVNTGELFF. The CDR3 DNA is TGCAGTGCTCAGGGGAGGGTGAACACCGGGGAGCTGTTTTTT.

This clonotype has only a few counts. The rearrangement links TRBV4-1 to TRBJ2-5; the match to TRBD1 covers 7 bases. Unmatched junction bases numbered 17, after V lost 2 bases and J lost 5 bases. The CDR3 is 18 amino acids. In germline, CDR1 is MGHRA, CDR2 YSYEKL. CDR3 residues: CASSQSTTGAGDAETQYF. CDR3 nucleotides: TGCGCCAGCAGCCAAAGCACCACAGGGGCGGGTGATGCGGAGACCCAGTACTTC.

This chain joins TRBV29-1 and TRBJ2-2; the match to TRBD2 covers 13 bases. J lost 6 bases, V lost 4 bases, and 8 bases had no gene match. The CDR3 has 16 residues. In germline, CDR1 is SQVTM, CDR2 ANQGSEA. The CDR3 is CSVGWTSGSTAGELFF. The CDR3 coding sequence is TGCAGCGTTGGTTGGACTAGCGGGAGTACAGCCGGGGAGCTGTTTTTT.

V gene TRBV9 combines with J gene TRBJ2-3, with unresolved D. The CDR3 spans 15 residues. Trimming left V 0 bases short and J 1 base short, with 9 bases between. From germline, CDR1 is SGDLS and CDR2 YYNGEE. CDR3: CASSVGPDRTDTQYF. The CDR3 region has the DNA TGTGCCAGCAGCGTAGGACCCGACCGCACAGATACGCAGTATTTT.

This clonotype was seen at least ten times. V and J are TRBV24-1 and TRBJ2-1, with 10 nucleotides matching TRBD1. The CDR3 spans 16 residues. Germline CDR1 is KGHDR and CDR2 is SFDVKD. After removal of 2 bases from V and 7 bases from J, the junction contained 7 bases not matched to a gene. CDR3 residues: CATSDSPGQGWNEQFF. The DNA of the CDR3 is TGTGCCACCAGTGATTCGCCGGGACAGGGGTGGAATGAGCAGTTCTTC.

This clonotype was seen more than once but under ten times. The rearrangement joins TRBV16 to TRBJ1-3; no definite D call. Looked up from germline, CDR1 is KGHSY and CDR2 is FQNENV. This CDR3 comprises 15 residues. Trimming took off 4 bases at V and 0 bases at J, with 10 bases between the two ends. The CDR3 loop is CASSPSGFSGNTIYF. The CDR3 DNA is TGTGCCAGCAGCCCTTCAGGATTCTCTGGAAACACCATATATTTT.

Many counts were recorded for this clonotype. This chain joins TRBV9 and TRBJ1-4, with 7 bases matching TRBD1. The V segment lost 4 bases and the J segment 2 bases; nucleotides outside the gene matches: 2. CDR3 length: 14 residues. The germline CDR1 and CDR2 sequences are SGDLS and YYNGEE. This CDR3 reads CASSKTGTNEKLFF. DNA of the CDR3: TGTGCCAGCAGCAAGACAGGGACTAATGAAAAACTGTTTTTT.

This clonotype was observed at least ten times. The chain uses TRBV20-1 and TRBJ2-1; TRBD2 matches 9 bases. The V segment lost 0 bases and the J segment 6 bases; nucleotides outside the gene matches: 6. Germline assignment: CDR1 DFQATT and CDR2 SNEGSKA (reference sequence). There are 15 residues in the CDR3. CDR3 bases: TGCAGTGCTAGAGATAGTAGCGGGAGCGGCAATGAGCAGTTCTTC. It specifies CSARDSSGSGNEQFF.

This clonotype was found a few times. The rearrangement joins TRBV12-3 or TRBV12-4 to TRBJ1-2; 7 bases are shared with TRBD1. Trimming removed 6 bases from V and 9 bases from J; junction bases left unmatched: 7. The CDR3 contains 12 residues. The CDR3 spells CASSPTGRSYTF. CDR3 nucleotide sequence: TGTGCCAGCAGCCCGACAGGGAGGAGCTACACCTTC.

At least ten counts were recorded for this clonotype. The chain recombines TRBV20-1 with TRBJ1-5; possible D gene TRBD1, 6 bases. The CDR3 spans 14 residues. CDR1 is DFQATT, CDR2 SNEGSKA, per germline (reference sequence). Trimming cost V 6 bases and J 0 bases, with 12 bases left between them. CDR3: CSAMGHYSNQPQHF. CDR3 DNA: TGCAGTGCAATGGGACACTATAGCAATCAGCCCCAGCATTTT.

This clonotype was observed a few times. The J gene is TRBJ2-1, the V gene TRBV29-1; D perhaps matches TRBD2 (5 bases). V dropped 4 bases and J dropped 10 bases, with 14 bases sitting between them. CDR3 length equals 12 residues. Germline V gene data show CDR1 as SQVTM and CDR2 as ANQGSEA. For the CDR3, the DNA is TGCAGCGTTGTGAGGGCGAGGGAGGAGCAGTTCTTC. It yields the protein CSVVRAREEQFF.

This clonotype was counted at least ten times. At one end, the junction sequence differs from germline, possibly due to a read error. The chain has TRBV5-1 and TRBJ1-1; 8 bases match TRBD1. Germline CDR1 reads SGHRS; CDR2 reads YFSETQ. This CDR3 region has 13 residues. CDR3 amino acids: CASRRTGNTEAFF. CDR3 sequence (DNA): TGCGCCAGCAGACGGACAGGGAACACTGAAGCCTTCTTT.

In its sample, this clonotype was seen many times. A much larger clone differs by one base, so this may be a read error. Here the CDR3 DNA reads TGTGCCAGCAATTTAAGGAACGCGGGAGGACCCGATATAATGGGAGATACGCAGTATTTT. Its protein is CASNLRNAGGPDIMGDTQYF. The rearrangement joins TRBV28 to TRBJ2-3; TRBD2 matches at 8 bases. The CDR3 is made up of 20 amino acids. CDR1 and CDR2 from the germline V gene are MDHEN and SYDVKM.

This clonotype was counted at least ten times. This chain joins TRBV6-5 and TRBJ1-1; D remains ambiguous. The ends were cut back, 0 bases at V and 0 bases at J, with 14 bases in the middle. Germline V gene data show CDR1 as MNHEY and CDR2 as SVGAGI. This CDR3 comprises 17 residues. CDR3 sequence: CASSYSTLSQMNTEAFF. CDR3 DNA: TGTGCCAGCAGTTACTCGACCCTATCCCAGATGAACACTGAAGCTTTCTTT.

This clonotype has a count of ten or more. The chain combines TRBV7-2 with TRBJ1-1, with D perhaps TRBD1 (5 bases). With 5 bases removed from V and 5 bases from J, the gap between germline ends came to 15 bases. CDR3 size: 14 residues. CDR1 and CDR2 (germline): SGHTA, FQGNSA. DNA for the CDR3: TGTGCCAGCAGCCCGGGACGGCGCACTACTGAAGCTTTCTTT. It is translated as CASSPGRRTTEAFF.

This clonotype was detected ten times or more. The chain combines TRBV2 with TRBJ1-1; 7 nucleotides agree with TRBD1. The ends lost 8 bases at V and 0 bases at J; junction bases unmatched: 6. This CDR3 comprises 14 residues. Germline assignment: CDR1 SNHLY and CDR2 FYNNEI. The CDR3 loop is CASGGTDMNTEAFF. The DNA for the CDR3 is TGTGCCAGCGGGGGGACAGACATGAACACTGAAGCTTTCTTT.